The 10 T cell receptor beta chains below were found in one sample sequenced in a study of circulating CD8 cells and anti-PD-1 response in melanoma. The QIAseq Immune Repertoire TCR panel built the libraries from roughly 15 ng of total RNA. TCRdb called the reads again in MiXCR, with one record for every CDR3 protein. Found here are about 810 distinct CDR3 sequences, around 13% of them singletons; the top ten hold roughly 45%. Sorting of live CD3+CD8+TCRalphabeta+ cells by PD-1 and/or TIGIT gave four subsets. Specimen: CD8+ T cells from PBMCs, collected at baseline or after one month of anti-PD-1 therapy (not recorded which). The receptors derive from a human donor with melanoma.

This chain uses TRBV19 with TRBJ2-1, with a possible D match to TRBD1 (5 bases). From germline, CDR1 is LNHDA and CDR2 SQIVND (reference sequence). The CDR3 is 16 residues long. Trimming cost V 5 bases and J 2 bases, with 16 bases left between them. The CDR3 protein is CASSPPSRVTYNEQFF. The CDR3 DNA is TGTGCCAGTAGTCCCCCCTCCAGGGTGACCTACAATGAGCAGTTCTTC.

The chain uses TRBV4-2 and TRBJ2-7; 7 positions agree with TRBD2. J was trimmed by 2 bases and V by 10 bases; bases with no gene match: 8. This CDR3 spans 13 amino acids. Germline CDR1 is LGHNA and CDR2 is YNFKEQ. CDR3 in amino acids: CATGLGEAYEQYF. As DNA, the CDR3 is TGTGCCACCGGACTAGGAGAAGCCTACGAGCAGTACTTC.

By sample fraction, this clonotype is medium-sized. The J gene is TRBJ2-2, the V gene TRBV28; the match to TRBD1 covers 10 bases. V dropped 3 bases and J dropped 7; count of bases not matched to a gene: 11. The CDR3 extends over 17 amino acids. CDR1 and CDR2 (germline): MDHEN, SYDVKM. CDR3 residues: CASSFPPSGTGDGELFF. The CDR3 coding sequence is TGTGCCAGCAGTTTTCCCCCCTCCGGGACAGGGGACGGGGAGCTGTTTTTT.

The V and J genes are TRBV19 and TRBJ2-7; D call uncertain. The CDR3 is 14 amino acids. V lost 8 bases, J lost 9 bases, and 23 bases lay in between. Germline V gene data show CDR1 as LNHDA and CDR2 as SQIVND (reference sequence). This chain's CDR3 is CASSLEFPPIGQYF. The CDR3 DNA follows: TGTGCCAGTTCGTTGGAGTTCCCTCCCATCGGGCAGTACTTC.

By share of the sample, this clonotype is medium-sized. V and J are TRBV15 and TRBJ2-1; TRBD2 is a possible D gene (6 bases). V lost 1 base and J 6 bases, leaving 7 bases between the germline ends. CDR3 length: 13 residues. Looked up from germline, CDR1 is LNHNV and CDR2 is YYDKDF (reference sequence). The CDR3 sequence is CATSRAAGNEQFF. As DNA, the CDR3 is TGTGCCACCAGCAGAGCAGCGGGCAATGAGCAGTTCTTC. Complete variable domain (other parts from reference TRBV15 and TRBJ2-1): DAMVIQNPRYQVTQFGKPVTLSCSQTLNHNVMYWYQQKSSQAPKLLFHYYDKDFNNEADTPDNFQSRRPNTSFCFLDIRSPGLGDTAMYLCATSRAAGNEQFFGPGTRLTVL.

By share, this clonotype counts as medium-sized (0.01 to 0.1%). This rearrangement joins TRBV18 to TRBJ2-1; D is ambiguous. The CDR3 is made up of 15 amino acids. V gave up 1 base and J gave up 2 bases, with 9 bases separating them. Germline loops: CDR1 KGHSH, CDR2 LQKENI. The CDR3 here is CASSPLAATYNEQFF. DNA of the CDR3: TGTGCCAGCTCACCACTGGCGGCCACCTACAATGAGCAGTTCTTC.

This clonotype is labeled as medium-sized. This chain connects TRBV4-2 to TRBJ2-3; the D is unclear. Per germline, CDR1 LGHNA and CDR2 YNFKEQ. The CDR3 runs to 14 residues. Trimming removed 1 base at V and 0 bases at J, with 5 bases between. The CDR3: CASSQVSSTDTQYF. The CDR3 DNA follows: TGTGCCAGCAGCCAAGTGTCTAGCACAGATACGCAGTATTTT.

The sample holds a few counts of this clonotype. DNA for the CDR3: TGTGCCAGCGGACCTAGGGCAGGGGACCCCGCGCAGACCCAGTACTTC. Its translation: CASGPRAGDPAQTQYF. The rearrangement links TRBV7-2 to TRBJ2-5; a possible D gene is TRBD1 (6 bases). The germline V gene encodes CDR1 SGHTA and CDR2 FQGNSA. V gave up 8 bases and J gave up 6 bases, with 25 bases separating them. This CDR3 spans 16 amino acids.

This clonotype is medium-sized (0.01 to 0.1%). CDR3 sequence reads: CAISSGTGELWEQYF. The DNA of the CDR3 is TGTGCCATCAGCTCCGGGACAGGGGAGCTTTGGGAGCAGTACTTC. The rearrangement links TRBV10-3 to TRBJ2-7, with 10 bases that match TRBD1. Germline assignment: CDR1 ENHRY and CDR2 SYGVKD. With 6 bases clipped from V and 7 bases from J, the junction kept 12 bases outside the gene matches. The CDR3 loop spans 15 amino acids.

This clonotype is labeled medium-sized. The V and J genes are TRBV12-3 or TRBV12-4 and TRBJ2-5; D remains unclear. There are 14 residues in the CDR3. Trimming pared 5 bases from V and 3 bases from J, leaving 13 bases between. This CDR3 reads CASSPSLHKETQYF. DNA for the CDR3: TGTGCCAGCAGTCCCTCCTTACACAAAGAGACCCAGTACTTC.